The 8 T cell receptor beta chains below all came from one sample that was sequenced in a study of cytomegalovirus exposure and HLA in healthy donors. PCR amplification relied on 60 Vbeta primers (plus 13 Jbeta primers). Sequencing used immunoSEQ multiplex PCR; TCRdb keeps in-frame clones, though not all of them. The repertoire holds around 160,000 clones, with about two thirds as singletons. The material sequenced was PBMCs. The source of these receptors is a woman younger than 30 in good health and CMV-seropositive.

This clone came up a few times. The chain couples TRBV6-6 to TRBJ1-2, with 7 bases that match TRBD1. The CDR3 covers 11 residues. Germline V gene sequence: CDR1 MNHNY, CDR2 SVGAGI (reference sequence). Unmatched junction bases numbered 3, after V lost 6 bases and J lost 8 bases. CDR3 region: CASRQGYGYTF. CDR3 nucleotide sequence: TGTGCCAGCAGACAGGGGTACGGCTACACCTTC.

This clone was observed a few times. V gene TRBV27 combines with J gene TRBJ2-3; 11 bases align to TRBD2. Losses at the gene ends were 6 bases for V and 4 bases for J; bases not matched to a gene: 6. CDR3 length equals 15 residues. Per germline, CDR1 MNHEY and CDR2 SMNVEV (reference sequence). CDR3: CASSPSGRFSDTQYF. The CDR3 region has the DNA TGTGCCAGCAGCCCTAGCGGGAGGTTTTCAGATACGCAGTATTTT.

The chain recombines TRBV7-9 with TRBJ2-3, with 8 bases matching TRBD1. After removal of 2 bases from V and 4 bases from J, the junction contained 8 bases not matched to a gene. The CDR3 extends over 16 amino acids. The V gene's germline CDR1 is SEHNR and CDR2 FQNEAQ (reference sequence). CDR3 nucleotide sequence: TGTGCCAGCAGCTTATCTGGGACAGGTGTTGCAGATACGCAGTATTTT. The encoded protein is CASSLSGTGVADTQYF.

The chain uses TRBV6-5 and TRBJ2-7; 8 positions agree with TRBD1. The junction had 5 bases not matched to a gene; V was cut back by 0 bases and J by 4 bases. Germline CDR1 MNHEY, CDR2 SVGAGI. The CDR3 runs 15 residues. The CDR3 protein is CASSYSGQAQYEQYF. The CDR3 coding sequence is TGTGCCAGCAGTTACTCGGGACAGGCCCAATACGAGCAGTACTTC.

The sample holds a few counts of this clone. The chain couples TRBV27 to TRBJ1-3; 7 bases match TRBD1. The germline V gene encodes CDR1 MNHEY and CDR2 SMNVEV (reference sequence). Trimming at V came to 6 bases and at J to 11 bases, leaving 13 bases not matched to a gene. CDR3 length equals 14 residues. CDR3 nucleotides: TGTGCCAGCAGCGTCGACAGGGAGAGAAATCCCATATATTTT. Protein product: CASSVDRERNPIYF.

The V call is TRBV4-3, the J call TRBJ1-6; tentative D call: TRBD1 (6 bases). The germline gives CDR1 LGHNA, CDR2 YSLEER. The V and J ends lost 9 bases and 3 bases respectively, with 24 bases between them. CDR3 length: 18 amino acids. In nucleotides, the CDR3 is TGCGCCAGTAGGGAGGGGACATCTGAGGGGTTCTATAATTCACCCCTCCACTTT. Residues: CASREGTSEGFYNSPLHF.

The J gene is TRBJ2-1, the V gene TRBV7-8; TRBD2 might be the D (5 bases). The V gene lost 5 bases and the J gene lost 0 bases, with 14 bases spanning the gap. The germline CDR1 and CDR2 sequences are SGHVS and FQNEAQ. The CDR3 covers 16 residues. CDR3 nucleotides: TGTGCCAGCAGCCCTACTGGACTGAGCTCCTACAATGAGCAGTTCTTC. This sequence encodes CASSPTGLSSYNEQFF.

The chain is built from TRBV18 and TRBJ2-7; D unresolved. Trimming left V 6 bases short and J 6 bases short, with 24 bases between. CDR1 and CDR2 from the germline V gene are KGHSH and LQKENI. CDR3 size: 16 residues. The CDR3: CASSPISGSVLTEQYF. The CDR3 region has the DNA TGTGCCAGCTCTCCCATTTCCGGGTCTGTCCTTACCGAGCAGTACTTC. Complete variable domain (other parts from reference TRBV18 and TRBJ2-7): NAGVMQNPRHLVRRRGQEARLRCSPMKGHSHVYWYRQLPEEGLKFMVYLQKENIIDESGMPKERFSAEFPKEGPSILRIQQVVRGDSAAYFCASSPISGSVLTEQYFGPGTRLTVT.